This T cell receptor (beta chain) was identified during a study of CD8+ T cells in alopecia areata. RNA, once extracted, was reverse transcribed into cDNA for use as the sequencing template. TCRdb's table, derived via immunoSEQ multiplex PCR, lists solely in-frame clones and lacks some. The sample records over 85,000 clones, roughly 41% being singletons. Trimming shortened V by 5 bases and J by 8 bases, and 15 bases separated the two germline ends. CDR1 SGHTA and CDR2 FQGNSA come from the germline V gene. This CDR3 region has 13 residues. The sequence was collected from a human donor with alopecia areata. The J gene is TRBJ1-2, the V gene TRBV7-2; the D is unclear. The specimen was CD4+ T cells sorted from blood. The CDR3 nucleotides are TGTGCCAGCAGCCCCCGGGCCACGGGAGGCTACACCTTC. This encodes CASSPRATGGYTF.